A selection of T cell receptor beta chains follows, all from one sample in a study of tumor-infiltrating lymphocytes in primary liver carcinoma. Using its own MiXCR run on the multiplex PCR reads, TCRdb lists one record per CDR3 protein. The table includes fewer than 250,000 distinct CDR3 sequences, about 82% detected once. The specimen sequenced was tumor tissue from primary liver carcinoma. These receptors all stem from a man in his forties with primary liver carcinoma and hepatitis B virus infection. Both conserved end residues are part of each CDR3. The order of the fields is J gene, D gene, V gene, clone size, CDR3 DNA, CDR3 protein. The D gene is left open where the match is weak. Only some rows state a clone size, as once, few, many or a class for expanded clones.

J: TRBJ1-1; D: -; V: TRBV6-1; size: once; DNA: TGTGCTAGCAGTGAGGGTGTGAACACTGAAGTTTTCTTT; CDR3: CASSEGVNTEVFF
J: TRBJ1-6; D: -; V: TRBV11-1; size: once; DNA: TGTGCCAGCTGGAGACTGGTTTCACCCCTCCACTTT; CDR3: CASWRLVSPLHF
J: TRBJ1-1; D: -; V: TRBV5-6; size: once; DNA: TGTGCCAGCGGCTTGACTCCTAGGACGGTGAACACTGGAGCTTTCTTT; CDR3: CASGLTPRTVNTGAFF
J: TRBJ1-4; D: -; V: TRBV9; size: many; DNA: TGTGCCAGCAGCGTTCAGGGAGCTAATGAAAAACTGTTTTTT; CDR3: CASSVQGANEKLFF
J: TRBJ1-5; D: -; V: TRBV11-3; size: -; DNA: TGTGCCAGCAACTTAGATCTGGGGCTGGCTCAACCCCAGCATTTT; CDR3: CASNLDLGLAQPQHF
J: TRBJ2-3; D: TRBD2; V: TRBV10-2; size: few; DNA: TGCGCCAGCAATGGACTAGCGGGAACGGGTTTCGCAGATACGCAGTATTTT; CDR3: CASNGLAGTGFADTQYF
J: TRBJ2-1; D: TRBD2; V: TRBV4-1; size: -; DNA: TGCGCCAGCAGCCCTGAACTAGCGGGGACTTACAATGAGCAGTTCTTC; CDR3: CASSPELAGTYNEQFF
J: TRBJ2-2; D: -; V: TRBV29-1; size: many; DNA: TGCAGCGTTAGTAGCAACACCGGGGAGCTGTTTTTT; CDR3: CSVSSNTGELFF
J: TRBJ2-4; D: -; V: TRBV6-2/TRBV6-3; size: -; DNA: TGTTCCAGCAGATACAGGACTAGGGGGGTGGCCAGAAACATTCAGTACTTC; CDR3: CSSRYRTRGVARNIQYF
J: TRBJ2-7; D: -; V: TRBV7-8; size: -; DNA: TGTACCAGCAGCTTAGCGCGGGGCTGGGCCTACGAGCAGTACTTC; CDR3: CTSSLARGWAYEQYF
J: TRBJ1-1; D: -; V: TRBV7-9; size: -; DNA: TGTGTCAGCAGCTACGTAGGCAGGAACACTGAAGCTTTCTTT; CDR3: CVSSYVGRNTEAFF
J: TRBJ2-7; D: -; V: TRBV11-2; size: few; DNA: TGTGCCAGCAGCTTAGATTTGGGGGGCTCCCACGAGCAGTACTTC; CDR3: CASSLDLGGSHEQYF
J: TRBJ2-1; D: TRBD2; V: TRBV29-1; size: -; DNA: TGCATCGGGACTAGCGGGAAGCTCTATGACCAGTTTTTC; CDR3: CIGTSGKLYDQFF
J: TRBJ1-2; D: -; V: TRBV4-3; size: -; DNA: TGCGCCAGCAGCCAAGATATGCGGGGGTCTCATGGCTACACCTTC; CDR3: CASSQDMRGSHGYTF
J: TRBJ2-1; D: -; V: TRBV29-1; size: -; DNA: TGCAGCGTCGAATTCCGGGGCAGTGAGCAGATCTTC; CDR3: CSVEFRGSEQIF
J: TRBJ1-4; D: -; V: TRBV6-5; size: -; DNA: TGTGCCAGCAGTAAAGGGATAGCTAATGAAAAACTGTATTTT; CDR3: CASSKGIANEKLYF
J: TRBJ2-3; D: -; V: TRBV5-1; size: -; DNA: TGCGCCAGCAATTTAAACAAGGGGCAGAAAGATACGCAGTATTTT; CDR3: CASNLNKGQKDTQYF
J: TRBJ2-1; D: -; V: TRBV30; size: -; DNA: TGTGCCCGGAGTGTAGGAAGGGGCTCCTACAATGAGCAGTTCTTC; CDR3: CARSVGRGSYNEQFF
J: TRBJ2-7; D: -; V: TRBV5-6; size: few; DNA: TGTGCCAGCAACTTATGGGGAAGTTCCTACGAGCAGTACTTC; CDR3: CASNLWGSSYEQYF
J: TRBJ1-1; D: -; V: TRBV6-1; size: -; DNA: TGTGCCTGCAGGGGACGGTCTATGAGCATTGAAGCTTTCTTT; CDR3: CACRGRSMSIEAFF